This T cell receptor beta chain was identified during a study of blood T cell repertoires in COVID-19 (dated by TCRdb to about 2020). About the study as a whole: Samples covering the acute and convalescent phases of COVID-19 were provided by collaborators in the United States, Italy and Spain. A freely available public database, intended as a resource for researchers studying the immune response to SARS-CoV-2, is where the repertoires were released. The dataset comprised deeply sampled blood TCRbeta repertoires from subjects exposed to, actively infected with, or recovered from COVID-19. The material from the prospective study consisted of cDNA or gDNA derived from T cells, B-cell-depleted T cells, or PBMCs. The samples were drawn from the first 160 participants of the ongoing ImmuneRACE study and from about 1,200 subjects provided by 6 global collaborators. HLA class I and class II types, where available, came from metadata supplied by the sample provider rather than from assay-based typing. A de-identified subject ID, COVID-19 status, age in years and sex were almost always included in the sample metadata.

Points on this clone: Its antigen has not been determined. No base-level quality is on record; no much larger clone is a single base apart.

The cysteine opens and the phenylalanine closes a CDR3 of 13 amino acids. The retained sequence is limited to the CDR3, 39 bases, with the frame set at the first base. Between the V and J ends, shortened by 2 bases and 3 bases respectively, the junction contains 8 bases. The germline V gene (reference sequence) sets CDR1 to GTSNPN and CDR2 to SVGIG. TCRbeta CDR3 regions were amplified from genomic DNA using the immunoSEQ Assay, a bias-controlled multiplex PCR. The published analysis was carried out like this. Within the assay, amplification of reference gene primers was used to estimate how many nucleated cells each sample contained. To quantify the absolute abundance of each unique TCRbeta CDR3 rearrangement, sequence reads were collapsed and filtered. For each sample, productive Simpson clonality was calculated by taking the square root of Simpson's diversity index across productive rearrangements. The source is immuneACCESS, and TCRdb retained only in-frame sequences with V and J called. Part of the clones is not carried over; for the studies checked, unresolved V genes explain less than half of this, and the remainder is unexplained. The D gene and trimming were derived from the DNA, and the V and J assignments and clone size from that table. This sample has more than 35,000 clones in its table, and 85% to 90% of those were observed once. The top ten clonotypes cover more than 7% of the sample.

Collaborating institutions collected whole blood in K2EDTA tubes following their own protocols. For TCRbeta analysis, collaborators shipped samples as frozen whole blood, isolated PBMCs, or DNA extracted from either of those sample types. Beyond this particular receptor, the publication reports: Clinical and demographic metadata were provided uncurated, with the amount varying by source and participant.

This TCR was sampled from a man aged 30 to 39 with active or convalescent COVID-19. The rearranged chain carries TRBV30 and TRBJ1-3; the D gene remains uncertain. Sample: peripheral blood. The CDR3 reads as follows: CAWSTRGGNTIYF. The nucleotide sequence reads TGTGCCTGGAGTACCAGAGGTGGAAACACCATATATTTT.